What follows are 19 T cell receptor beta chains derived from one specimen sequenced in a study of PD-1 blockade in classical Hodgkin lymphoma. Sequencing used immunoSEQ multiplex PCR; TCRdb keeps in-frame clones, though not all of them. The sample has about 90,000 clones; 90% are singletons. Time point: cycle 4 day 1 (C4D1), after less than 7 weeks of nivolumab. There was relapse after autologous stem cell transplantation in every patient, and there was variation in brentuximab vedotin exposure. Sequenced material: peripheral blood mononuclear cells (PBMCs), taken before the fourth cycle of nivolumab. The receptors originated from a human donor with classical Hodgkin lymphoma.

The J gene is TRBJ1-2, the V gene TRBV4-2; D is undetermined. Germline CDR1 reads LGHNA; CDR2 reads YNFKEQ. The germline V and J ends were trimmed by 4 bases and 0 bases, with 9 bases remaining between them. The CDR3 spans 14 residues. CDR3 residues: CASSLSGTNYGYTF. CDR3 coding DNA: TGTGCCAGCAGCCTTTCCGGGACTAACTATGGCTACACCTTC.

The CDR3 region is CAWSSGTNTEAFF. In nucleotides, the CDR3 is TGTGCCTGGTCTTCGGGGACGAACACTGAAGCTTTCTTT. The chain recombines TRBV30 with TRBJ1-1, with D perhaps TRBD1 (5 bases). This CDR3 comprises 13 residues. Trimming pared 5 bases from V and 1 base from J, leaving 11 bases between. Germline assignment: CDR1 GTSNPN and CDR2 SVGIG (reference sequence).

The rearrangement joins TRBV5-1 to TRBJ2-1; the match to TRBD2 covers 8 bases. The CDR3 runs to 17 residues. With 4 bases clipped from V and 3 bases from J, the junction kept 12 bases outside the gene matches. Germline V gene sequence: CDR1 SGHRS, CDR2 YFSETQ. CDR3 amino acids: CASSPQVGGAGYNEQFF. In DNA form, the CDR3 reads TGCGCCAGCAGCCCTCAGGTCGGGGGGGCTGGCTACAATGAGCAGTTCTTC.

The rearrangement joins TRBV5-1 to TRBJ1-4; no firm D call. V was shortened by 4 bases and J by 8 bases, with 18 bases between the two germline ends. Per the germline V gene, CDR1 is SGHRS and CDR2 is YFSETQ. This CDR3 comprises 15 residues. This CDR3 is CASSMLGASGEKLFF. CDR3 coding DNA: TGCGCCAGCAGCATGTTGGGAGCCAGCGGAGAAAAACTGTTTTTT.

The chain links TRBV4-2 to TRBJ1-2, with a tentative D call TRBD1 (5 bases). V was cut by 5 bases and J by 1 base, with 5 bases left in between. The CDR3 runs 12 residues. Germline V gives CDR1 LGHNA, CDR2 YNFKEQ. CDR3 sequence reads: CASSGGNYGYTF. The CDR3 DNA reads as TGTGCCAGCAGCGGGGGTAACTATGGCTACACCTTC.

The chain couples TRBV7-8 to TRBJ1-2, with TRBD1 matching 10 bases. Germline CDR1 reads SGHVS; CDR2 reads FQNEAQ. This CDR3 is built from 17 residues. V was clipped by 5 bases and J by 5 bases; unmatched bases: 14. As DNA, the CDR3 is TGTGCCAGCAGCACTATACGCCGACAGGGGGCTGTGTATGGCTACACCTTC. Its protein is CASSTIRRQGAVYGYTF.

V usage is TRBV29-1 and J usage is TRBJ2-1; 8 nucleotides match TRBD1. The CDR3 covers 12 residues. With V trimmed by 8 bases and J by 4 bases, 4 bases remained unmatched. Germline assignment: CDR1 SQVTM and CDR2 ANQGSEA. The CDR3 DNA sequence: TGCAGCTTGGACAGGGCGTACAATGAGCAGTTCTTC. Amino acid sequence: CSLDRAYNEQFF.

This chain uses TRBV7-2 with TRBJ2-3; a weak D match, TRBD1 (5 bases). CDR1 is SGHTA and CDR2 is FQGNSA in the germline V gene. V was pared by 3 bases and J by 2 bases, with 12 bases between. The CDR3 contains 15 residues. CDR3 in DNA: TGTGCCAGCAGCTTGTTCCGTGGGGCCACAGATACGCAGTATTTT. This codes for CASSLFRGATDTQYF.

For the CDR3, the DNA is TGTGCCATCAGTGAGCCAGGGGGCTGGGCTTTCTTT. It yields the protein CAISEPGGWAFF. The gene calls are TRBV10-3 and TRBJ1-1; 8 bases map to TRBD1. Germline loops: CDR1 ENHRY, CDR2 SYGVKD. The CDR3 runs to 12 residues. The J segment lost 11 bases and the V segment lost 2 bases, leaving 4 bases of the junction unmatched.

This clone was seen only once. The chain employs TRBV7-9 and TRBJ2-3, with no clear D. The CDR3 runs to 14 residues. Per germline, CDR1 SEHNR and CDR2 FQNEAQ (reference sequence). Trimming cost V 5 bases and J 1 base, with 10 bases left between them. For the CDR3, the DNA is TGTGCCAGCAGCAAATGGCTAGGCACAGATACGCAGTATTTT. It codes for CASSKWLGTDTQYF.

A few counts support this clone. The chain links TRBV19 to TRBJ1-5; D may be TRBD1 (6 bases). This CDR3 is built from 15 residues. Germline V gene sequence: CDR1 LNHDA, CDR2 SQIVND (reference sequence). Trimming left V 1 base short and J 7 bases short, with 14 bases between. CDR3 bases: TGTGCCAGTAGTATAGTACCAACGGGACACCAGCCCCAGCATTTT. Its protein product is CASSIVPTGHQPQHF.

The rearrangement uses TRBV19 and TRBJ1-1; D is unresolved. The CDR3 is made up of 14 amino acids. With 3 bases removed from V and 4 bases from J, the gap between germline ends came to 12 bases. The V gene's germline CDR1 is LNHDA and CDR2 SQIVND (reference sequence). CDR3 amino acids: CASSMGGGFTEAFF. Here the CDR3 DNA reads TGTGCCAGTAGTATGGGTGGAGGGTTCACTGAAGCTTTCTTT.

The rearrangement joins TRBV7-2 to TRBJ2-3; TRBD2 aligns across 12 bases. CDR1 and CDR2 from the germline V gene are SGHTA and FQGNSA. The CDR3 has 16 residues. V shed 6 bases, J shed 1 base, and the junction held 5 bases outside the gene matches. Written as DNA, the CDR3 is TGTGCCAGCAGAGCCAGACTAGCGGGAGGCACAGATACGCAGTATTTT. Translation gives CASRARLAGGTDTQYF. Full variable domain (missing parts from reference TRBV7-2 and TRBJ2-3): GAGVSQSPSNKVTEKGKDVELRCDPISGHTALYWYRQSLGQGLEFLIYFQGNSAPDKSGLPSDRFSAERTGGSVSTLTIQRTQQEDSAVYLCASRARLAGGTDTQYFGPGTRLTVL.

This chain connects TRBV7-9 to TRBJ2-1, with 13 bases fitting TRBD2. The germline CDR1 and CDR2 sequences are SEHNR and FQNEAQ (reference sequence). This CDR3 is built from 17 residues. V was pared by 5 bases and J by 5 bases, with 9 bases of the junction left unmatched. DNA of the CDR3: TGTGCCAGCAGCCTCGCTAGACTAGCGGGGGGAGACAATGAGCAGTTCTTC. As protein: CASSLARLAGGDNEQFF.

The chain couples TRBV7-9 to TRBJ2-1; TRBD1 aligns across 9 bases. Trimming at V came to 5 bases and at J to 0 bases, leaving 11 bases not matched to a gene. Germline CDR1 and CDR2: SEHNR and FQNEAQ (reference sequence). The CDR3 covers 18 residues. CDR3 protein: CASSLSSGQGSSYNEQFF. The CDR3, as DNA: TGTGCCAGCAGCCTAAGTTCGGGACAGGGTTCCTCCTACAATGAGCAGTTCTTC.

CDR3 sequence: CAWRAALNTEAFF. CDR3 coding DNA: TGTGCCTGGAGGGCAGCGTTGAACACTGAAGCTTTCTTT. The chain joins TRBV30 to TRBJ1-1; unclear D gene. There are 13 residues in the CDR3. V shed 3 bases and J shed 0 bases, with 8 bases lying between them. Germline V gives CDR1 GTSNPN, CDR2 SVGIG (reference sequence). Variable domain in full (rest from reference TRBV30 and TRBJ1-1): SQTIHQWPATLVQPVGSPLSLECTVEGTSNPNLYWYRQAAGRGLQLLFYSVGIGQISSEVPQNLSASRPQDRQFILSSKKLLLSDSGFYLCAWRAALNTEAFFGQGTRLTVV.

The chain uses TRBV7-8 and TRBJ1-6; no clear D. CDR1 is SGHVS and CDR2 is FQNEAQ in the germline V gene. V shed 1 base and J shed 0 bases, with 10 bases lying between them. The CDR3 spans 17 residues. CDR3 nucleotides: TGTGCCAGCAGCTTAGGTGCGGGGAGCTCCTATAATTCACCCCTCCACTTT. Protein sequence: CASSLGAGSSYNSPLHF.

The CDR3 coding sequence is TGTGCCTGGAGTGTAGGGTTCGGGGGGAGTTACGAGCAGTACTTC. This sequence encodes CAWSVGFGGSYEQYF. This rearrangement joins TRBV30 to TRBJ2-5; 7 bases are a match to TRBD2. The DNA matches TRBJ2-7 better at its end, which makes the J call doubtful. The germline V gene has CDR1 GTSNPN and CDR2 SVGIG (reference sequence). This CDR3 has 15 residues.

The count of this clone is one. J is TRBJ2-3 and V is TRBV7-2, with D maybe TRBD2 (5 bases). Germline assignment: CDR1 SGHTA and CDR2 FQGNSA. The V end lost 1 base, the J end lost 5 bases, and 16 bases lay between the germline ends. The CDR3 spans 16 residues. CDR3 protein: CASSLGTFPLGDTQYF. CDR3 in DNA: TGTGCCAGCAGCTTAGGGACTTTTCCCCTGGGAGATACGCAGTATTTT.